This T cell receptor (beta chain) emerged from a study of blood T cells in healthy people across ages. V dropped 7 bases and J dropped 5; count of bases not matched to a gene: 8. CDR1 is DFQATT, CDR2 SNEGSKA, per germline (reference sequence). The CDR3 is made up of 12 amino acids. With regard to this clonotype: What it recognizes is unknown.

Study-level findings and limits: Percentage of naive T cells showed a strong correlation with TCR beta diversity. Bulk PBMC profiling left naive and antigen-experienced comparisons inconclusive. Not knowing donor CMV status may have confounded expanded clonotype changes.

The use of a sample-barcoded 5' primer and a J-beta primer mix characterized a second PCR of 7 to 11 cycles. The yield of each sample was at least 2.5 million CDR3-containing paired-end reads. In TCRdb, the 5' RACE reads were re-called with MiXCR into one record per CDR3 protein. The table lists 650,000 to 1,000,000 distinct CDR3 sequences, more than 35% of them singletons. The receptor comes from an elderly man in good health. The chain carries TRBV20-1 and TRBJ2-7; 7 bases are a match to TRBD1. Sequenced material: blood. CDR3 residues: CSGSGQYNEQYF. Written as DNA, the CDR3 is TGCAGTGGGTCGGGACAGTATAACGAGCAGTACTTC.